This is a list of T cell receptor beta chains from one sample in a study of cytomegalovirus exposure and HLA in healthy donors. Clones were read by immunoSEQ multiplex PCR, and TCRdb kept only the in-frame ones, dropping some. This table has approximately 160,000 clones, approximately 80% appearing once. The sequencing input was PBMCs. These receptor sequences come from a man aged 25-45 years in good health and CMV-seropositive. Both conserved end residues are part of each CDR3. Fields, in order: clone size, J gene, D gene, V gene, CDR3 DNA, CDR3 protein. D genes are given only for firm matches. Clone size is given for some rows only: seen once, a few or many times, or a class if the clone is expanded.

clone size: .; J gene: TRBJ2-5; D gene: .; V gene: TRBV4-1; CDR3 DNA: TGCGCCAGCAGCCAAGAGTGGCAGGGGGGCGAGACCCAGTACTTC; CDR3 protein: CASSQEWQGGETQYF
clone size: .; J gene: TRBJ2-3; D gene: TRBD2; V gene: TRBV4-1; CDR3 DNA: TGCGCCAGCAGCCAAGCGCCCAGCGGGGGGGCCTCAGATACGCAGTATTTT; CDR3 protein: CASSQAPSGGASDTQYF
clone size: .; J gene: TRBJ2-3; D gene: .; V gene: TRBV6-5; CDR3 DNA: TGTGCCAGCAGTTACTCGAACGTCAGAACAGATACGCAGTATTTT; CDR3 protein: CASSYSNVRTDTQYF
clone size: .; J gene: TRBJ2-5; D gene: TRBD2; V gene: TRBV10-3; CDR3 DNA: TGTGCCATCAGTGGGGGGCAGCGGGGGCAAAAAGAGACCCAGTACTTC; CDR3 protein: CAISGGQRGQKETQYF
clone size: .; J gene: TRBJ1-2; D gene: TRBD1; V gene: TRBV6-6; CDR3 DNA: TGTGCCAGCAGGTCGGGACAGGGGACCAACTATGGCTACACCTTC; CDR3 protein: CASRSGQGTNYGYTF
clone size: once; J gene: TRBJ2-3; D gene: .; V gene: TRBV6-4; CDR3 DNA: TGTGCCAGCAGTGACGGAGGCACAGATACGCAGTATTTT; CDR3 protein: CASSDGGTDTQYF
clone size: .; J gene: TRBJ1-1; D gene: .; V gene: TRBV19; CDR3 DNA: TGTGCCAGTAGTATAGAGGACAAAGGGTTTAACACTGAAGCTTTCTTT; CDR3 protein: CASSIEDKGFNTEAFF
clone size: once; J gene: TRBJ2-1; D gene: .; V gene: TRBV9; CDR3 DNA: TGTGCCAGCAGCGTAGGGTCAGGGGATGAGCAGTTCTTC; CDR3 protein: CASSVGSGDEQFF
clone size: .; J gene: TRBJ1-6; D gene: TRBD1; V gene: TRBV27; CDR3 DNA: TGTGCCAGCAGTTTCAAGACAGGGGGCTCCTATAATTCACCCCTCCACTTT; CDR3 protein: CASSFKTGGSYNSPLHF
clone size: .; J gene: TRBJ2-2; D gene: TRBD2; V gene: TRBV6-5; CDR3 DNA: TGTGCCAGCCCCGGGGCGGGAGCGATCACCGGGGAGCTGTTTTTT; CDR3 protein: CASPGAGAITGELFF
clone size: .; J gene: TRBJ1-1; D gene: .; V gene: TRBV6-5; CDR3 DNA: TGTGCCAGCAGCTCGAATTGGGGGCAGAACACTGAAGCTTTCTTT; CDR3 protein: CASSSNWGQNTEAFF
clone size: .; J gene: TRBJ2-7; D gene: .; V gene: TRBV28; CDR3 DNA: TGTGCCAGCAGTTTAGGCTCACTCGGGTACGAGCAGTACTTC; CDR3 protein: CASSLGSLGYEQYF
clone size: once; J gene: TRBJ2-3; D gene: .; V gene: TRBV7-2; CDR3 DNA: TGTGCCAGCAGCTTAGCTCCAGGTGTCGCAGATACGCAGTATTTT; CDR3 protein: CASSLAPGVADTQYF